This TCR beta chain was retrieved from a study of cytomegalovirus exposure and HLA in healthy donors. Researchers ran the PCR with 60 Vbeta and 13 Jbeta primers. The repertoire was sequenced with immunoSEQ multiplex PCR; TCRdb's copy has only in-frame clones and lacks some. The sample's table shows tens of thousands of clones. Whole-study results and caveats: Sequencing artifact likely explains a cluster of highly shared sequence variants. Equally common other TCR beta chains were less clonally expanded than HLA-associated ones, a later analysis found.

V lost 5 bases, J lost 3 bases, and 17 bases lay in between. The CDR3 covers 15 residues. Germline lookup yields CDR1 SGHDT and CDR2 YYEEEE. A note on this clone: Its cognate antigen is unknown.

Input material: PBMCs. The chain employs TRBV5-6 and TRBJ1-2; D may be TRBD1 (5 bases). This TCR came from a female donor in good health and CMV-seropositive. CDR3 protein: CASRRRDGADYGYTF. The CDR3 DNA follows: TGTGCCAGCAGGAGGAGGGACGGGGCGGACTATGGCTACACCTTC. The complete variable domain, with remaining parts taken from reference TRBV5-6 and TRBJ1-2, reads DAGVTQSPTHLIKTRGQQVTLRCSPKSGHDTVSWYQQALGQGPQFIFQYYEEEERQRGNFPDRFSGHQFPNYSSELNVNALLLGDSALYLCASRRRDGADYGYTFGSGTRLTVV.